This T cell receptor beta chain appears in the sequencing data of a study of T-cell memory formation after mild COVID-19 (dated by TCRdb to the early 2020s). About the investigation overall: TCR sequence clusters from the two donors were found to be largely donor specific. Longitudinal TCRalpha and TCRbeta repertoire sequencing tracked T-cell clones expanding and contracting after mild COVID-19 in a couple of donors. Two young, previously healthy adult volunteers, one female and one male, were included in the cohort. Overall results and qualifications from the work: Contracting CD4+ clones were found mainly in CM and EM memory subsets, while CD8+ clones were enriched in EMRA. From day 15 to 85, contracting clones showed balanced CD4/CD8 phenotypes, whereas a second wave of clones that expanded from day 15 to 37 leaned towards CD4+. The study included only two mild cases, and larger cohorts that include severe cases with pre-infection samples were judged to be necessary. Some responding clones were detected in pre-infection memory, suggesting pre-existing cross-reactive memory T cells joined the SARS-CoV-2 response. The second-wave clones that peaked on day 37 were not confirmed to be SARS-CoV-2 specific.

In this sample, this clonotype turned up a few times. The specificity of this receptor is unknown. Base qualities are not provided; no much larger clone lies one nucleotide away. PBMCs were isolated by Ficoll-Paque density gradient centrifugation. TCRdb names Illumina NovaSeq 6000 as the instrument used. cDNA libraries for TCRalpha and TCRbeta were prepared by 5'RACE using constant-segment primers, with sample barcodes and unique molecular identifiers added. Trizol reagent was used to extract RNA from every sample. The libraries were amplified in two PCR steps, and the second step added a second sample barcode and Illumina TruSeq adapters. The libraries were sequenced on an Illumina NovaSeq using 2 x 150 bp paired-end reads. The published analysis was carried out like this. Demultiplexing of reads and collapsing into UMI-guided consensus sequences were performed with migec v1.2.7. With mixcr v2.1.11, UMI consensuses were aligned to TRA and TRB V and J templates and assembled into clonotypes. A clonotype was counted as expanded or contracted only when both edgeR and NoisET called the clonotype significant, with the noise models trained on biological replicates. For edgeR calls, the thresholds were a false discovery rate-adjusted p below 0.01 and a log2 fold-change of 1. As an exploratory analysis of dynamics, PCA with hierarchical clustering was applied to max-normalized trajectories of the 1000 most abundant clonotypes. The CD4 or CD8 phenotype of responding clones was assigned using the separately sequenced CD4+ and CD8+ repertoires. TCRdb applied fastp at Q25 and MiXCR to the public reads, then kept only in-frame beta chains. Every CDR3 protein is listed once, alongside the most common genes and DNA of its rows. TCRdb's processing, not the authors' own work, is the source of the V and J calls. In all, the sample holds approximately 430,000 distinct CDR3 sequences, and more than 20% of those were seen once. Clones ranked in the top ten supply over 10% of the sample.

V and J lose 5 bases and 7 bases, and a span of 14 bases separates them. Reading from cysteine to phenylalanine, the CDR3 counts 13 amino acids. Left in the record is the CDR3 DNA by itself, 39 bases read in frame from the first base. The germline V gene yields SGHTA for CDR1 and FQGNSA for CDR2. The source of this sequence is an adult woman who had mild COVID-19 (a few samples of this study predate the infection). The sample titles of this study are shuffled in the database, so cell type and time point are left out; the donor was told from shared clones. The rearrangement combines TRBV7-2 with TRBJ1-1, with the D segment identity uncertain. Material for sequencing was PBMCs or a T cell subset sorted from them (not recorded which). The CDR3 reads as follows: CASSLGLRSEAFF. The DNA sequence is given as TGTGCCAGCAGCCTAGGGTTGCGCAGTGAAGCTTTCTTT.